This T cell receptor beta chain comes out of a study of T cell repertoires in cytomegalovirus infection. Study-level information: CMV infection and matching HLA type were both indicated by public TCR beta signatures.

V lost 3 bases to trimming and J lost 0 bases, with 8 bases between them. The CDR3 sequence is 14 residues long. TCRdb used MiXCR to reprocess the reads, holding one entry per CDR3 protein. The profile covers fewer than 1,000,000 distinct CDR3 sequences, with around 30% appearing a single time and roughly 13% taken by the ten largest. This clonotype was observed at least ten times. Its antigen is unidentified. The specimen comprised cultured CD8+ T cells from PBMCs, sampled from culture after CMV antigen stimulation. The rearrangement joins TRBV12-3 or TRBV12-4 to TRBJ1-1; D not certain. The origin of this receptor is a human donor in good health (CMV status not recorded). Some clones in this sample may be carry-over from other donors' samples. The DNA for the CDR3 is TGTGCCAGCAGTTTTGACGGGATGAACACTGAAGCTTTCTTT. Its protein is CASSFDGMNTEAFF.